The T cell receptor (beta chain) under discussion was sequenced for a study of low-dose radiotherapy and immunotherapy resistance in tumors (dated by TCRdb to between 2020 and 2023). Study-wide context: Cohort 1 received 0.5 Gy per fraction every 2 weeks, with a prescribed total PTV dose of 6.5 Gy. For Cohort 2, the dose was 1 Gy per fraction given every two weeks, adding up to 13 Gy in total across 26 weeks. Nivolumab and ipilimumab were both given intravenously, with nivolumab at a 240 mg flat dose every two weeks and ipilimumab at 1 mg/kg every six weeks. Cyclophosphamide 200 mg/m2 was given intravenously every two weeks, one day before each radiation and immunotherapy administration. Patients took aspirin 300 mg orally once daily for four cycles, starting on cycle 1 day 1. No randomization into treatment groups was done for the people taking part in the trial. Eight patients were included in the translational analysis: three from the first dose cohort and the first five from the second dose cohort.

The data were produced on an Illumina HiSeq 2500. First-strand cDNA was synthesized with Superscript III and a set of TRAV- and TRBV-specific primers, covering both TCRalpha and TCRbeta chains. TCRs were amplified with Phusion for roughly 20 PCR cycles using a constant-region primer together with the adapter attached to the V primers. The isolated mRNA was amplified using the MessageAmp II aRNA Amplification Kit, with in vitro transcription performed for about 15 hours at 37 degrees C. mRNA for TCR sequencing was isolated with the Dynabeads mRNA DIRECT Purification Kit. A second approximately 24-cycle Phusion PCR added indexed Illumina adapters, and products were purified with AMPure XP beads. On the authors' methods: Using custom Perl scripts, TCR sequences encoding the same protein were pooled, out-of-frame sequences were removed, and the abundance of each clonotype was computed. Any TCR sequence backed by just one read was left out of the analysis. Repertoire metrics included Shannon entropy, Gini index, clonality, richness, and frequency of TCRs shared between repertoires. TCRdb ran its own pipeline on the public reads, namely fastp trimming at Q25 and MiXCR clone calling, and kept in-frame beta chains. Merged by CDR3 protein, the rows form single entries marked with the most common genes and DNA. TCRdb assigned the V and J calls; the authors' analysis was not used. The sample records 55,000 to 70,000 distinct CDR3 sequences, under 30% of which are singletons. The top ten constitute approximately 5.4% of the sample.

The sample's time point label is to be understood as: before trial treatment. The donors took part in RACIN, a single-arm, phase I, dose-escalation trial that combined nivolumab, ipilimumab, aspirin, low-dose cyclophosphamide and low-dose radiotherapy. Patients with advanced, TIL-negative solid tumors were considered eligible. This clonotype has at least ten counts. What this receptor recognizes is not known. No qualities accompany the bases; no much larger clone lies one base away. The TCR was taken from a male donor with prostate cancer. The sequenced sample was PBMCs, obtained before treatment.

The CDR3 here reads CASSLDSSSNYGYTF. The nucleotide sequence is given as TGTGCCAGCAGCTTGGACAGCTCATCTAACTATGGCTACACCTTC. The sequence joins TRBV11-2 to TRBJ1-2; a tentative D match to TRBD1 spans 6 bases. CDR1 and CDR2 are read off the germline V gene as SGHAT and FQNNGV. Deletion took 3 bases off V and 0 bases off J, with a span of 11 bases between the germline ends. The CDR3 goes from the cysteine to the phenylalanine over 15 residues. Only the CDR3 portion is preserved as DNA: 45 bases, with reading frame beginning at the first base. Full variable domain (CDR3 extended with the reference TRBV11-2 and TRBJ1-2 proteins): EAGVAQSPRYKIIEKRQSVAFWCNPISGHATLYWYQQILGQGPKLLIQFQNNGVVDDSQLPKDRFSAERLKGVDSTLKIQPAKLEDSAVYLCASSLDSSSNYGYTFGSGTRLTVV.